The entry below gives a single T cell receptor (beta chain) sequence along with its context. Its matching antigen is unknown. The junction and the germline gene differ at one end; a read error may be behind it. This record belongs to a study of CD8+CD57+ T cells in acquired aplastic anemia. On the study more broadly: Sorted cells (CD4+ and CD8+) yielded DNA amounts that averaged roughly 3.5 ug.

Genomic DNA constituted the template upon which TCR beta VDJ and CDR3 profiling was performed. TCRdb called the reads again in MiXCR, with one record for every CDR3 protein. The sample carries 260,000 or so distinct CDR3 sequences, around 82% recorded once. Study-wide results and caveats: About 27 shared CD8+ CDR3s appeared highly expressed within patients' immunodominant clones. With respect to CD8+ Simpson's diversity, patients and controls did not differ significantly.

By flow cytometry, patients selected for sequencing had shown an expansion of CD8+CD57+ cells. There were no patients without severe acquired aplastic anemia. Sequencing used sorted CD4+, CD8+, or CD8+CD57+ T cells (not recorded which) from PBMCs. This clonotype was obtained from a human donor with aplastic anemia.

Written as DNA, the CDR3 is TGTGCCAGCAGCTTGGAACTAGCGGGAGGCCGAGATTCGTTT. Translated: CASSLELAGGRDSF. The chain has TRBV7-2 and TRBJ2-3; 12 bases are shared with TRBD2. This CDR3 is built from 14 residues. CDR1 SGHTA and CDR2 FQGNSA come from the germline V gene.